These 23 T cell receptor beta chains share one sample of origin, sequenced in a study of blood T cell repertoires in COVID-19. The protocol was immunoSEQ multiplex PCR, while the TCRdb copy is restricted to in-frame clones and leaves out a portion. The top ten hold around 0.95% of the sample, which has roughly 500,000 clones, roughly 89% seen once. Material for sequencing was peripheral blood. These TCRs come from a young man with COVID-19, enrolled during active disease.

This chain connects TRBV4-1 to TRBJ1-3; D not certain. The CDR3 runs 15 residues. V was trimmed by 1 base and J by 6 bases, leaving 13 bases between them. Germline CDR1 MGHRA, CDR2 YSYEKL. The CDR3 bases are TGCGCCAGCAGCCAAGTGGCACACGAAATAAACACCATATATTTT. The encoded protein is CASSQVAHEINTIYF.

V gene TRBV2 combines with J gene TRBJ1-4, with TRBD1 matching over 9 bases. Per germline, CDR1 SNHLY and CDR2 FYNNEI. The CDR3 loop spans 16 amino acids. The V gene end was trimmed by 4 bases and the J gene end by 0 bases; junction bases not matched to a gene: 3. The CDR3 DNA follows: TGTGCCAGCAGTGGGGGACAGGGCGCAACTAATGAAAAACTGTTTTTT. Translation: CASSGGQGATNEKLFF.

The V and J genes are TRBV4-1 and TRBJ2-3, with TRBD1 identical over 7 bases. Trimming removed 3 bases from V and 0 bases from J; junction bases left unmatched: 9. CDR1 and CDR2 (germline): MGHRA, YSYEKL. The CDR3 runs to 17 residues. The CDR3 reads CASSHFIDRVSTDTQYF. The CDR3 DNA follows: TGCGCCAGCAGCCACTTTATAGACAGGGTTAGCACAGATACGCAGTATTTT.

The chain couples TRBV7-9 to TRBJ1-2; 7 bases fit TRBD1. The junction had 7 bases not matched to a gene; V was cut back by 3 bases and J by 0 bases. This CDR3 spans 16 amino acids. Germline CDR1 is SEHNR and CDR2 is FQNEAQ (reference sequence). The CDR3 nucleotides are TGTGCCAGCAGCTTGAGCAGGGGGAGAGCTAACTATGGCTACACCTTC. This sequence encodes CASSLSRGRANYGYTF.

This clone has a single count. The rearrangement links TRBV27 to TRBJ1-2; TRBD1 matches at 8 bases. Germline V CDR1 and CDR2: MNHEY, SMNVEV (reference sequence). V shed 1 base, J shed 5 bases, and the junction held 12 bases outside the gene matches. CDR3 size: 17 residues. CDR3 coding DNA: TGTGCCAGCAGTTTATGGGGGGAGGACAGGGCCCCTTATGGCTACACCTTC. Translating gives CASSLWGEDRAPYGYTF.

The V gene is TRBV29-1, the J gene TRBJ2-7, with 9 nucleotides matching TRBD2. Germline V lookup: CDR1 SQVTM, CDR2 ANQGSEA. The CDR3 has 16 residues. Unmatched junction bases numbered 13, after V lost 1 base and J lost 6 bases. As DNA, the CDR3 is TGCAGCGTTGAAGGGGTATTAGCGGGAGTGGAATCCGAGCAGTACTTC. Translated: CSVEGVLAGVESEQYF.

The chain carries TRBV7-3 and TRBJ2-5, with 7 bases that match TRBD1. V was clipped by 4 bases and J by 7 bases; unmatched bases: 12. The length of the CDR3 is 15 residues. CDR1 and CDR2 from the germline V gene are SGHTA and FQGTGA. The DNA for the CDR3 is TGTGCCAGCAGCTCGCAAACAGGGGCTGGAGGGACCCAGTACTTC. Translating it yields CASSSQTGAGGTQYF.

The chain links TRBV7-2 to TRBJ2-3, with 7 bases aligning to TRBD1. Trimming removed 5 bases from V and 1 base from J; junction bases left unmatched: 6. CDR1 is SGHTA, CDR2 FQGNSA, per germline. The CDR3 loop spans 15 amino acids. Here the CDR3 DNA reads TGTGCCAGCAGCGGGAGAGGACAGGGCACAGATACGCAGTATTTT. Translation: CASSGRGQGTDTQYF.

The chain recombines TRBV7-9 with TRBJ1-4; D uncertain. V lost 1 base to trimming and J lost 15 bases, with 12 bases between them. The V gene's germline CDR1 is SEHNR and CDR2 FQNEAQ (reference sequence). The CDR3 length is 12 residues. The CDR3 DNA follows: TGTGCCAGCAGCTTAGTAACGAGCCCGTTGTTTTTT. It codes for CASSLVTSPLFF.

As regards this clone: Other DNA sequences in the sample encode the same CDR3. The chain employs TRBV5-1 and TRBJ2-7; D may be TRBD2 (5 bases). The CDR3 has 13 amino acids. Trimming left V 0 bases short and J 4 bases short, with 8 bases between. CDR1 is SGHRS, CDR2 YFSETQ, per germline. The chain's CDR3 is CASSLGSGYEQYF. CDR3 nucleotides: TGCGCCAGCAGCTTGGGATCGGGGTACGAGCAGTACTTC.

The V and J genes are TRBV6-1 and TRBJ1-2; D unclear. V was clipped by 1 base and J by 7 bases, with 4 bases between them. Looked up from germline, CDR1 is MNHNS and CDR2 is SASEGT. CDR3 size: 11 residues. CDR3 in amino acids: CASSEGLGYTF. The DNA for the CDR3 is TGTGCCAGCAGTGAAGGGCTTGGCTACACCTTC.

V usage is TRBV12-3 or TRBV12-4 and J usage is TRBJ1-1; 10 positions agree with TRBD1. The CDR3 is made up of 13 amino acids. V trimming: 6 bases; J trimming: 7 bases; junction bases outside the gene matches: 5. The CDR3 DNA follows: TGTGCCAGCAGATCGGGACAGGGGATTGAAGCTTTCTTT. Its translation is CASRSGQGIEAFF.

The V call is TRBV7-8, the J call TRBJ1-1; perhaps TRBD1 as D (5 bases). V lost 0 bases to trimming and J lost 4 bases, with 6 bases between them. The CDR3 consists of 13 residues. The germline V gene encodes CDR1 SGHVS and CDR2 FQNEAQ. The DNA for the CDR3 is TGTGCCAGCAGCTTAGCAGGGGTCACTGAAGCTTTCTTT. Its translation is CASSLAGVTEAFF.

CDR3: CASSYAQVSGNTIYF. The CDR3 coding sequence is TGTGCCAGCAGTTATGCACAGGTCTCTGGAAACACCATATATTTT. The chain links TRBV6-2 or TRBV6-3 to TRBJ1-3, with D possibly being TRBD1 (5 bases). Germline loops: CDR1 MNHEY, CDR2 SVGEGT. Deletions cut 3 bases from V and 0 bases from J, with 9 bases between. The CDR3 is made up of 15 amino acids.

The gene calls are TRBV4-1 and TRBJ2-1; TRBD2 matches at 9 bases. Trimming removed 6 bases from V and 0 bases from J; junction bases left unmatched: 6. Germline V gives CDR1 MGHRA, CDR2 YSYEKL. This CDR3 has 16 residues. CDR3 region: CASRLLSGSSYNEQFF. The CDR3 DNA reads TGCGCCAGCAGGCTTCTTAGCGGGAGCTCCTACAATGAGCAGTTCTTC.

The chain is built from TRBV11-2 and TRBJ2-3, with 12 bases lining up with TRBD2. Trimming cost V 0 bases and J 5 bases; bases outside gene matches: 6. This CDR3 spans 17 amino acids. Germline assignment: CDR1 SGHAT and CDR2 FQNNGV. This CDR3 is CASSLESGLAGLDTQYF. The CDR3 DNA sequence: TGTGCCAGCAGCTTAGAGTCGGGACTAGCGGGTCTAGATACGCAGTATTTT.

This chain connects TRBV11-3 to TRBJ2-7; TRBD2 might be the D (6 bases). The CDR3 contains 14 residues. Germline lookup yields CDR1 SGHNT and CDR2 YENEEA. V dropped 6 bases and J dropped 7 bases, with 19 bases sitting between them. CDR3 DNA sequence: TGTGCCAGCAGTCGGGACTCATCGTTGGGGGAGCAGTACTTC. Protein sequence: CASSRDSSLGEQYF. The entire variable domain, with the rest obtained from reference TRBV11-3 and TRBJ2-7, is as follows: EAGVVQSPRYKIIEKKQPVAFWCNPISGHNTLYWYLQNLGQGPELLIRYENEEAVDDSQLPKDRFSAERLKGVDSTLKIQPAELGDSAVYLCASSRDSSLGEQYFGPGTRLTVT.

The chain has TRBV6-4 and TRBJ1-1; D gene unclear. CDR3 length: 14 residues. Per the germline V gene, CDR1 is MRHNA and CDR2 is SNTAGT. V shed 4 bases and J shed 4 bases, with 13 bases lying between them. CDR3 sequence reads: CASSAQSSPTEAFF. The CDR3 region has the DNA TGTGCCAGCAGTGCACAGAGTTCCCCCACTGAAGCTTTCTTT.

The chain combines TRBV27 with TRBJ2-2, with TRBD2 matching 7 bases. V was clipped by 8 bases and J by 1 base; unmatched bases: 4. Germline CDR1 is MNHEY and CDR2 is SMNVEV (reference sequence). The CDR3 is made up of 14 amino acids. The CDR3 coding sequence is TGTGCCAGCTCGAGCGGGGAGAACACCGGGGAGCTGTTTTTT. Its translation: CASSSGENTGELFF.

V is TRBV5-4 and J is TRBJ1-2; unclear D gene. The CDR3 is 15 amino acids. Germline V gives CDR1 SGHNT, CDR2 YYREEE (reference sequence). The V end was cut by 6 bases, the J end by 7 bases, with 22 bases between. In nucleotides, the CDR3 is TGTGCCAGCATTCCAATGACCCGAGGAACGGGTGGCTACACCTTC. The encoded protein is CASIPMTRGTGGYTF.

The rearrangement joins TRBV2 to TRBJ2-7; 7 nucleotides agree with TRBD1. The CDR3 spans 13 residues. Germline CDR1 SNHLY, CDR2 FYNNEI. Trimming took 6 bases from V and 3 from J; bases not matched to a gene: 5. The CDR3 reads CASSHGTDYEQYF. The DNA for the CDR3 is TGTGCCAGCAGCCATGGGACAGACTACGAGCAGTACTTC.

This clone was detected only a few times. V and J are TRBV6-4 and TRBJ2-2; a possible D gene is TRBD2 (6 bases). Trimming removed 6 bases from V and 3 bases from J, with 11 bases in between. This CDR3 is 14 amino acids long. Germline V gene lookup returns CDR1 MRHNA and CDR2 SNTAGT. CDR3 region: CASSGGRDTGELFF. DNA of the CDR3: TGTGCCAGCAGCGGGGGACGGGACACCGGGGAGCTGTTTTTT.

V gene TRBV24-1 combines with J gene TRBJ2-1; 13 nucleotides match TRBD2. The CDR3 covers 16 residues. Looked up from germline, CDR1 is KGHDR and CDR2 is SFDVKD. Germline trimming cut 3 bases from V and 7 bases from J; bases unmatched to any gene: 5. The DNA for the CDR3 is TGTGCCACCAGTGATCCCGGGACTAGCGGGAAGAATGAGCAGTTCTTC. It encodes CATSDPGTSGKNEQFF.